These T cell receptor beta chains were read from a single sample in a study of blood T cell repertoires in COVID-19. The method was immunoSEQ multiplex PCR; TCRdb's version includes in-frame clones alone and lacks a portion of them. In the table there are about 71,000 clones, 83% of which are singletons. The sequencing input was peripheral blood. The receptor set was obtained from a man aged 25 to 40 with COVID-19, enrolled during active disease. Each CDR3 is given with its conserved first and last residue. Each record gives: V gene, CDR3 length, CDR3 protein.

TRBV9,13,CASSVAPTETQYF
TRBV18,15,CASSPYQTSTDTQYF
TRBV28,17,CASPPSGLAGVPGELFF
TRBV5-1,17,CASSLGARAAHTDTQYF
TRBV7-2,15,CASSISGREIDTQYF
TRBV29-1,12,CSAPTGNTEAFF
TRBV15,14,CATSGPLGGETQYF
TRBV18,12,CASYTGGTEAFF
TRBV28,16,CASSIAGTSGYNEQFF
TRBV28,16,CASRSAGAEKNYGYTF
TRBV27,14,CASSYSSGEYEQYF
TRBV27,17,CASSSQVSSALHNEQFF
TRBV7-3,14,CASRLSTGNYGYTF
TRBV9,17,CASTPGLAGTNWNEQFF
TRBV30,13,CAWSVSANEKLFF
TRBV5-6,15,CASSSGFHSGNTIYF
TRBV5-4,17,CASSLPRRGLAGDTQYF
TRBV5-1,13,CASTLARTDTQYF
TRBV2,15,CASTTRAYSNQPQHF
TRBV4-1,15,CASSHIGQGGYEQYF
TRBV19,16,CASTTFTSGSTDTQYF
TRBV7-2,17,CASSLGSGGRRTDTQYF
TRBV5-6,14,CASTRPLEEHEQYF
TRBV24-1,16,CATSDSTGISNQPQHF
TRBV6-6,12,CASSYTYPEQFF
TRBV14,18,CASSQGASGRAYTDTQYF
TRBV19,11,CASRTGGGYTF
TRBV29-1,15,CSVVPRQGSGNTIYF
TRBV5-8,15,CASSLGDLNTGELFF
TRBV28,14,CASRIQGAEGPQHF
TRBV28,15,CASSGGLAGVGEQYF
TRBV30,15,CAWSFRGVMNTEAFF
TRBV7-2,14,CASSLTRQGNEQFF
TRBV28,14,CASSLGQGDQPQHF
TRBV7-9,14,CASSSDGNNEKLFF
TRBV19,12,CASRSGSTPLHF
TRBV18,15,CASSPMGLATNEQFF
TRBV19,17,CASSIRVASGRTDTQYF
TRBV9,15,CASSVGSSGGQPQHF
TRBV7-3,14,CASSLGGGEEKLFF
TRBV15,12,CATSTDSYGYTF
TRBV28,14,CASRQRDRDGRRTF
TRBV6-2/TRBV6-3,15,CASSYSGSVLSPLHF